Listed below are T cell receptor beta chains from one sample, sequenced in a study of T-cell memory formation after mild COVID-19. TCRdb processed the 5' RACE reads anew with MiXCR; each CDR3 protein has one entry. Of 500,000 to 550,000 distinct CDR3 sequences listed, around 21% are singletons. Specimen: PBMCs or a T cell subset sorted from them (not recorded which). The origin of the receptors is an adult woman who had mild COVID-19 (a few samples of this study predate the infection). Cell type and time point are not known. CDR3s include the opening cysteine and the closing phenylalanine or tryptophan. Fields, in order: CDR3 DNA, CDR3 protein, CDR3 length, J gene, clone size, V gene, D gene. A D gene is named only where the DNA matches it firmly. Size tells how often a clone was seen (once, few, many) or the class of an expanded clone, and some rows leave it out.

CDR3 DNA: TGTGCCAGCAGCCGCCAGGCAGGGTTCCTCGGGGGGGACACTGAAGCTTTCTTT
CDR3 protein: CASSRQAGFLGGDTEAFF
CDR3 length: 18
J gene: TRBJ1-1
clone size: .
V gene: TRBV14
D gene: .

CDR3 DNA: TGTGCCAGCAGTTACCATTCCGTGGGCGTTAACTATGGCTACACCTTC
CDR3 protein: CASSYHSVGVNYGYTF
CDR3 length: 16
J gene: TRBJ1-2
clone size: few
V gene: TRBV6-5
D gene: .

CDR3 DNA: TGCGCCAGCAGTTGGAACAAGGGGGTAAACACTGAAGCTTTCTTT
CDR3 protein: CASSWNKGVNTEAFF
CDR3 length: 15
J gene: TRBJ1-1
clone size: .
V gene: TRBV5-1
D gene: .

CDR3 DNA: TGTGCCAGCAGTGACGGACATCTGATGAACACTGAAGCTTTCTTT
CDR3 protein: CASSDGHLMNTEAFF
CDR3 length: 15
J gene: TRBJ1-1
clone size: .
V gene: TRBV6-2/TRBV6-3
D gene: .

CDR3 DNA: TGCAGTGCTAGAGACAGGGGGCCGAGCACCGGGGAGCTGTTTTTT
CDR3 protein: CSARDRGPSTGELFF
CDR3 length: 15
J gene: TRBJ2-2
clone size: few
V gene: TRBV20-1
D gene: TRBD1

CDR3 DNA: TGTGCCAGCAGTTTTCGGGAAGGAGGATCACCCCTCCACTTT
CDR3 protein: CASSFREGGSPLHF
CDR3 length: 14
J gene: TRBJ1-6
clone size: few
V gene: TRBV12-3/TRBV12-4
D gene: .

CDR3 DNA: TGTGCCTGGAGCCCCGACAGGGCTAGCAATCAGCCCCAGCATTTT
CDR3 protein: CAWSPDRASNQPQHF
CDR3 length: 15
J gene: TRBJ1-5
clone size: many
V gene: TRBV30
D gene: TRBD1

CDR3 DNA: TGTGCCAGCAGCGTAGGGGTCGGGGTCACAGATACGCAGTATTTT
CDR3 protein: CASSVGVGVTDTQYF
CDR3 length: 15
J gene: TRBJ2-3
clone size: few
V gene: TRBV7-3
D gene: .

CDR3 DNA: TGTGCCAGCAGTTACGTTTTTGGACAGGGGGCCAACACAGATACGCAGTATTTT
CDR3 protein: CASSYVFGQGANTDTQYF
CDR3 length: 18
J gene: TRBJ2-3
clone size: .
V gene: TRBV6-6
D gene: TRBD1

CDR3 DNA: TGCAGCGTTGTAGCGGGGGGCAGGGAGACCCAGTACTTC
CDR3 protein: CSVVAGGRETQYF
CDR3 length: 13
J gene: TRBJ2-5
clone size: .
V gene: TRBV29-1
D gene: TRBD2

CDR3 DNA: TGTGCCAGCAGCTTACGGTCCCCCAGGACCGGGGAGCTGTTTTTT
CDR3 protein: CASSLRSPRTGELFF
CDR3 length: 15
J gene: TRBJ2-2
clone size: few
V gene: TRBV7-2
D gene: .

CDR3 DNA: TGCAGTGCTCCCGGGACTAGCGGGAGGGCCCCCCAAGAGACCCAGTACTTC
CDR3 protein: CSAPGTSGRAPQETQYF
CDR3 length: 17
J gene: TRBJ2-5
clone size: .
V gene: TRBV20-1
D gene: TRBD2

CDR3 DNA: TGTGCCACCAGTGATTGGGGACAGGCGAACACCGGGGAGCTGTTTTTT
CDR3 protein: CATSDWGQANTGELFF
CDR3 length: 16
J gene: TRBJ2-2
clone size: many
V gene: TRBV24-1
D gene: TRBD1

CDR3 DNA: TGTGCCAGCTCACCGACACAGGGGATTGGCAACGTCCTGACTTTC
CDR3 protein: CASSPTQGIGNVLTF
CDR3 length: 15
J gene: TRBJ2-6
clone size: .
V gene: TRBV18
D gene: TRBD1

CDR3 DNA: TGTGCCAGCACTTTGGGCCCGACAGGGGCATCGGACACTGAAGCTTTCTTT
CDR3 protein: CASTLGPTGASDTEAFF
CDR3 length: 17
J gene: TRBJ1-1
clone size: .
V gene: TRBV5-6
D gene: TRBD1

CDR3 DNA: TGTGCCAGCAGTCGACAGGCCCAAGAGACCCAGTACTTC
CDR3 protein: CASSRQAQETQYF
CDR3 length: 13
J gene: TRBJ2-5
clone size: .
V gene: TRBV3-1
D gene: .

CDR3 DNA: TGTGCCAGCAGTGGGTTCAGGGTGGAAGCAGGCTACACCTTC
CDR3 protein: CASSGFRVEAGYTF
CDR3 length: 14
J gene: TRBJ1-2
clone size: once
V gene: TRBV12-3/TRBV12-4
D gene: .

CDR3 DNA: TGTGCCAGCAGACCGACAGGGGGCTACTATGGCTACACCTTC
CDR3 protein: CASRPTGGYYGYTF
CDR3 length: 14
J gene: TRBJ1-2
clone size: .
V gene: TRBV12-3/TRBV12-4
D gene: TRBD1

CDR3 DNA: TGTGCCAGCCGAGGGGGGGAGTGGGCAGATACGCAGTATTTT
CDR3 protein: CASRGGEWADTQYF
CDR3 length: 14
J gene: TRBJ2-3
clone size: few
V gene: TRBV27
D gene: .

CDR3 DNA: TGCGCCAGCAGCCCCGGGAGGACGCTGGGTGAAGCTTTCTTT
CDR3 protein: CASSPGRTLGEAFF
CDR3 length: 14
J gene: TRBJ1-1
clone size: few
V gene: TRBV5-1
D gene: .

CDR3 DNA: TGTGCCAGCAGCTTAATAGCGGGGTCGGTCACTGAAGCTTTCTTT
CDR3 protein: CASSLIAGSVTEAFF
CDR3 length: 15
J gene: TRBJ1-1
clone size: few
V gene: TRBV7-3
D gene: .

CDR3 DNA: TGTGCCAGCAGCCGACTAGCGGGGGATACCGGGGAGCTGTTTTTT
CDR3 protein: CASSRLAGDTGELFF
CDR3 length: 15
J gene: TRBJ2-2
clone size: .
V gene: TRBV7-2
D gene: TRBD2

CDR3 DNA: TGCAGCGTTGAAGATCTTGAAACGGTCCCTAACTATGGCTACACCTTC
CDR3 protein: CSVEDLETVPNYGYTF
CDR3 length: 16
J gene: TRBJ1-2
clone size: .
V gene: TRBV29-1
D gene: .

CDR3 DNA: TGTGCCAGCAGCCGGACAGGGGGTACCTATGGCTACACCTTC
CDR3 protein: CASSRTGGTYGYTF
CDR3 length: 14
J gene: TRBJ1-2
clone size: once
V gene: TRBV7-9
D gene: TRBD1

CDR3 DNA: TGCGCCAGCAGCCCGGGACAGGGAATCTCCGAGCAGTACTTC
CDR3 protein: CASSPGQGISEQYF
CDR3 length: 14
J gene: TRBJ2-7
clone size: few
V gene: TRBV5-1
D gene: TRBD1

CDR3 DNA: TGCAGCGTCGGGGGACTAGCGGGATTCCAGGGGACAGATACGCAGTATTTT
CDR3 protein: CSVGGLAGFQGTDTQYF
CDR3 length: 17
J gene: TRBJ2-3
clone size: .
V gene: TRBV29-1
D gene: TRBD2

CDR3 DNA: TGTGCCAGCAGTGAAGGCGTGGTAGCGGGAATCCCAGAGACCCAGTACTTC
CDR3 protein: CASSEGVVAGIPETQYF
CDR3 length: 17
J gene: TRBJ2-5
clone size: few
V gene: TRBV25-1
D gene: TRBD2

CDR3 DNA: TGCGCCAGCAGCCGAAACATTCTCAGGGTTTCTGAAGCTTTCTTT
CDR3 protein: CASSRNILRVSEAFF
CDR3 length: 15
J gene: TRBJ1-1
clone size: few
V gene: TRBV4-3
D gene: .

CDR3 DNA: TGTGCCAGCAGCTCTTTTCCGGGACTAGCGGGAAACTTGACGCAGTATTTT
CDR3 protein: CASSSFPGLAGNLTQYF
CDR3 length: 17
J gene: TRBJ2-3
clone size: few
V gene: TRBV7-3
D gene: TRBD2

CDR3 DNA: TGTGCCATCAAGGGGACAGTATTTGGAAACACCATATATTTT
CDR3 protein: CAIKGTVFGNTIYF
CDR3 length: 14
J gene: TRBJ1-3
clone size: once
V gene: TRBV10-3
D gene: TRBD1

CDR3 DNA: TGCAGTGCGGGTGGTAAGAGCCTGGTGAACACTGAAGCTTTCTTT
CDR3 protein: CSAGGKSLVNTEAFF
CDR3 length: 15
J gene: TRBJ1-1
clone size: .
V gene: TRBV20-1
D gene: .